These 15 T cell receptor beta chains originate from one sample sequenced in a study of somatic mutations in cytotoxic T cells in rheumatoid arthritis (dated by TCRdb to between 2016 and 2019). The protocol used for the library was the immunoSEQ multiplex PCR assay. What TCRdb holds here is the immuneACCESS table cut down to in-frame rearrangements. Part of the clones is not present; checked against another copy, under half of the missing clones reflect an unresolved V gene, and the others are unexplained. Across this sample there are fewer than 20,000 clones, with over 65% seen only once. About 5.7% of the sample rests with the top ten. The sample taken for sequencing was CD8+ T cells sorted from blood. The receptors here all came from a man in his fifties or sixties in good health.

This chain connects TRBV5-6 to TRBJ1-5; TRBD1 matches 8 bases. The CDR3 is made up of 15 amino acids. Unmatched junction bases numbered 3, after V lost 1 base and J lost 3 bases. Germline V gives CDR1 SGHDT, CDR2 YYEEEE. The CDR3 DNA reads as TGTGCCAGCAGCTTGTCAGGGGGCGACAATCAGCCCCAGCATTTT. Translation gives CASSLSGGDNQPQHF.

V gene TRBV4-2 combines with J gene TRBJ2-1, with a possible D match to TRBD1 (6 bases). Germline-derived CDR1 and CDR2 are LGHNA and YNFKEQ. CDR3 length equals 17 residues. Trimming took 1 base from V and 6 from J, leaving 19 bases between them. The chain's CDR3 is CASSQAEGTTYINEQFF. In DNA, the CDR3 is TGTGCCAGCAGCCAAGCCGAAGGGACAACATACATCAATGAGCAGTTCTTC.

The gene calls are TRBV5-1 and TRBJ1-1, with D unclear. V lost 4 bases and J lost 3, with 10 bases in between. The V gene's germline CDR1 is SGHRS and CDR2 YFSETQ. The CDR3 consists of 13 residues. The CDR3 coding sequence is TGCGCCAGCAGCCCTCGAGGGTACACTGAAGCTTTCTTT. Its translation is CASSPRGYTEAFF.

The CDR3 protein is CSVSGGTYEQYF. The CDR3 DNA follows: TGCAGCGTTAGTGGGGGGACCTACGAGCAGTACTTC. The V gene is TRBV29-1, the J gene TRBJ2-7, with D possibly being TRBD2 (6 bases). Germline V gene sequence: CDR1 SQVTM, CDR2 ANQGSEA. This CDR3 spans 12 amino acids. Trimming cost V 5 bases and J 2 bases, with 10 bases left between them.

The rearrangement uses TRBV7-9 and TRBJ2-5; possible D gene TRBD1, 6 bases. The V end was cut by 6 bases, the J end by 3 bases, with 11 bases between. The germline CDR1 and CDR2 sequences are SEHNR and FQNEAQ (reference sequence). The CDR3 is 13 amino acids. The CDR3 here is CASRPSGEETQYF. DNA of the CDR3: TGTGCCAGCAGACCATCAGGGGAAGAGACCCAGTACTTC.

The genes are TRBV15 and TRBJ2-3, with a tentative D call TRBD1 (5 bases). From germline, CDR1 is LNHNV and CDR2 YYDKDF (reference sequence). The CDR3 runs to 15 residues. V was pared by 0 bases and J by 3 bases, with 10 bases between. The CDR3 loop reads CATSRENKGTDTQYF. Here the CDR3 DNA reads TGTGCCACCAGCAGAGAGAATAAGGGGACAGATACGCAGTATTTT.

This chain joins TRBV7-3 and TRBJ2-1; TRBD1 aligns across 10 bases. From germline, CDR1 is SGHTA and CDR2 FQGTGA. V lost 6 bases, J lost 5 bases, and 7 bases stayed unmatched. This CDR3 is 15 amino acids long. The CDR3 DNA is TGTGCCAGCAGGGAAACGGGGACAGGGGACAATGAGCAGTTCTTC. It is translated as CASRETGTGDNEQFF.

CDR3 protein: CASREVSGSGETQYF. The CDR3 bases are TGTGCCAGCAGAGAAGTTAGCGGGAGTGGAGAGACCCAGTACTTC. The chain employs TRBV11-2 and TRBJ2-5, with 9 nucleotides matching TRBD2. The germline V gene encodes CDR1 SGHAT and CDR2 FQNNGV. The trim removed 6 bases at V and 4 bases at J, leaving 9 bases unmatched. The CDR3 extends over 15 amino acids.

The rearrangement uses TRBV19 and TRBJ2-3, with D possibly being TRBD2 (6 bases). Germline lookup yields CDR1 LNHDA and CDR2 SQIVND (reference sequence). CDR3 length: 15 residues. Trimming removed 3 bases from V and 4 bases from J, with 14 bases in between. The CDR3 nucleotides read TGTGCCAGTAGTATGCTGGGGGGTAGCCCAGATACGCAGTATTTT. Translation gives CASSMLGGSPDTQYF. Full variable domain (rest looked up from reference TRBV19 and TRBJ2-3): DGGITQSPKYLFRKEGQNVTLSCEQNLNHDAMYWYRQDPGQGLRLIYYSQIVNDFQKGDIAEGYSVSREKKESFPLTVTSAQKNPTAFYLCASSMLGGSPDTQYFGPGTRLTVL.

Only one count was recorded for this clone. V gene TRBV27 combines with J gene TRBJ2-3, with 7 positions matching TRBD2. V gave up 3 bases and J gave up 1 base; unmatched junction bases: 10. The germline V gene has CDR1 MNHEY and CDR2 SMNVEV (reference sequence). The CDR3 spans 17 residues. The CDR3 DNA reads TGTGCCAGCAGTTTCCGGAAGGCTAGCGGACGCACAGATACGCAGTATTTT. Amino acid sequence: CASSFRKASGRTDTQYF.

V and J are TRBV7-9 and TRBJ2-7, with D possibly being TRBD1 (5 bases). This CDR3 contains 13 residues. V lost 4 bases and J 5 bases, leaving 12 bases between the germline ends. Germline V gene sequence: CDR1 SEHNR, CDR2 FQNEAQ (reference sequence). CDR3 sequence reads: CASSSRQNHEQYF. For the CDR3, the DNA is TGTGCCAGCAGCTCCAGACAGAACCACGAGCAGTACTTC. Full variable domain (rest looked up from reference TRBV7-9 and TRBJ2-7): DTGVSQNPRHKITKRGQNVTFRCDPISEHNRLYWYRQTLGQGPEFLTYFQNEAQLEKSRLLSDRFSAERPKGSFSTLEIQRTEQGDSAMYLCASSSRQNHEQYFGPGTRLTVT.

This clone was recorded once. The chain combines TRBV7-9 with TRBJ2-1, with 10 bases aligning to TRBD2. V was clipped by 1 base and J by 9 bases; unmatched bases: 6. The CDR3 consists of 15 residues. Looked up from germline, CDR1 is SEHNR and CDR2 is FQNEAQ (reference sequence). This chain's CDR3 is CASSLGLAGEGEQFF. The CDR3 DNA is TGTGCCAGCAGCTTAGGACTAGCGGGTGAGGGTGAGCAGTTCTTC.

This clone was counted only a few times. The chain combines TRBV7-2 with TRBJ2-1; TRBD2 aligns across 7 bases. CDR1 and CDR2 (germline): SGHTA, FQGNSA. The CDR3 runs 17 residues. The V and J ends lost 1 base and 3 bases, in that order; junction bases with no gene match: 9. DNA for the CDR3: TGTGCCAGCAGCTTAGGGAGTGGCCGGGGGGACTACAATGAGCAGTTCTTC. Translating it yields CASSLGSGRGDYNEQFF.

In this sample, this clone turned up a few times. The V and J genes are TRBV11-2 and TRBJ2-4, with 10 bases aligning to TRBD1. Germline V gene data show CDR1 as SGHAT and CDR2 as FQNNGV. The CDR3 sequence is 15 residues long. V lost 9 bases to trimming and J lost 1 base; unmatched junction nucleotides: 6. In DNA form, the CDR3 reads TGTGCCAGTGGGGGGACAGGGGTTGCCAAAAACATTCAGTACTTC. It yields the protein CASGGTGVAKNIQYF. Full variable domain (remainder filled in from reference TRBV11-2 and TRBJ2-4): EAGVAQSPRYKIIEKRQSVAFWCNPISGHATLYWYQQILGQGPKLLIQFQNNGVVDDSQLPKDRFSAERLKGVDSTLKIQPAKLEDSAVYLCASGGTGVAKNIQYFGAGTRLSVL.

The CDR3 sequence: CASSSVHRSSTDTQYF. CDR3 in DNA: TGTGCCAGCAGCTCCGTACACCGATCTAGCACAGATACGCAGTATTTT. The chain joins TRBV5-6 to TRBJ2-3; D gene unclear. CDR3 length equals 16 residues. The ends were cut back, 3 bases at V and 0 bases at J, with 14 bases in the middle. Germline loops: CDR1 SGHDT, CDR2 YYEEEE.